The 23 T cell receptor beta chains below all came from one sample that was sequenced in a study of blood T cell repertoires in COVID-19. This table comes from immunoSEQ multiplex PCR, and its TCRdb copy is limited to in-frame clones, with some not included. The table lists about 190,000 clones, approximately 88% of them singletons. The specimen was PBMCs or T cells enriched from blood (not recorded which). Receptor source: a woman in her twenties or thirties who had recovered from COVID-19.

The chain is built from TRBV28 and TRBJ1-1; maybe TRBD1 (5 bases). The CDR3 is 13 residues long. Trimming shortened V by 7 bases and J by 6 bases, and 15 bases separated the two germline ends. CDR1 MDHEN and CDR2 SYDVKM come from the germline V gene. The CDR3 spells CASKKVGVSEAFF. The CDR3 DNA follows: TGTGCCAGCAAAAAGGTAGGGGTATCTGAAGCTTTCTTT.

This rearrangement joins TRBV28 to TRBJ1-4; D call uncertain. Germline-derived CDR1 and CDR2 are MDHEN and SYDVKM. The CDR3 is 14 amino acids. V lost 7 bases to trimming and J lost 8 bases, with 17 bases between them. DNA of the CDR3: TGTGCCAGCAATGAGGGTTACGGCCGGGAAAAACTGTTTTTT. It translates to CASNEGYGREKLFF.

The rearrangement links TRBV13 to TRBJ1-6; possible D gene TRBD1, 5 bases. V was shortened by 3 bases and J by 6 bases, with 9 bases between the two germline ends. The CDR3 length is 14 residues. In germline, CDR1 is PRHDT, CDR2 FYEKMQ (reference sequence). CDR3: CASSFQGVNSPLHF. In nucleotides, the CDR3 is TGTGCCAGCAGCTTCCAGGGTGTTAATTCACCCCTCCACTTT.

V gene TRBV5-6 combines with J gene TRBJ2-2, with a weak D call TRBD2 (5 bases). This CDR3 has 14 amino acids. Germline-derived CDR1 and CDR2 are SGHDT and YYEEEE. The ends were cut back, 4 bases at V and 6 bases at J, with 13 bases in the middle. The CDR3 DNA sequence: TGTGCCAGCAGCGATACCGGAGGTGCCGGGGAGCTGTTTTTT. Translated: CASSDTGGAGELFF.

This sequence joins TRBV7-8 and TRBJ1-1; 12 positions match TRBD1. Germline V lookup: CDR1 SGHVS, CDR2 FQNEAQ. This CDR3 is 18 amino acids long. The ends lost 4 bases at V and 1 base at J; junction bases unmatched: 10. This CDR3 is CASSSPSGTGGRNTEAFF. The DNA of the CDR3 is TGTGCCAGCAGCTCCCCATCCGGGACAGGGGGCAGGAACACTGAAGCTTTCTTT.

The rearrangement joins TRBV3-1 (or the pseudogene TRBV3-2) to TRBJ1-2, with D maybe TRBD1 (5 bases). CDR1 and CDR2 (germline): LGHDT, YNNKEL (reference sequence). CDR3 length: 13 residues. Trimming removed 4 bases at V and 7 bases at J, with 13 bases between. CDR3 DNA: TGTGCCAGCAGCCGCAGGGAGGGGAGTGGCTACACCTTC. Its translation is CASSRREGSGYTF.

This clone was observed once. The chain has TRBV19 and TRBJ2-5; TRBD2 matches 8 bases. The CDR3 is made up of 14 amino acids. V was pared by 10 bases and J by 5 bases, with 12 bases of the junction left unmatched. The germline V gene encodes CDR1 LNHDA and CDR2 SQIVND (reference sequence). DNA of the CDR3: TGTGCCACCCGACGGGGGGGCGCGAGGGAGACCCAGTACTTC. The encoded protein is CATRRGGARETQYF. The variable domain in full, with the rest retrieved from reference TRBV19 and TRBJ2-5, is DGGITQSPKYLFRKEGQNVTLSCEQNLNHDAMYWYRQDPGQGLRLIYYSQIVNDFQKGDIAEGYSVSREKKESFPLTVTSAQKNPTAFYLCATRRGGARETQYFGPGTRLLVL.

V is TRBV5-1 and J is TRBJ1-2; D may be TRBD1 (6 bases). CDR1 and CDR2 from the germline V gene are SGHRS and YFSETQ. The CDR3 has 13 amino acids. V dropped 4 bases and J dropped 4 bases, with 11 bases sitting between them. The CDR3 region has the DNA TGCGCCAGCAGCCTGGGACACCTCTATGGCTACACCTTC. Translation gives CASSLGHLYGYTF.

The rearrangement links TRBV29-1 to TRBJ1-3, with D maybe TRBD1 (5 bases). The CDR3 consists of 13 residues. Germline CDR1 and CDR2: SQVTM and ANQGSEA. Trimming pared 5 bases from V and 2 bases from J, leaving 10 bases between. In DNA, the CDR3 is TGCAGCGTTCGCCGGGGGGCTGGAAACACCATATATTTT. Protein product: CSVRRGAGNTIYF.

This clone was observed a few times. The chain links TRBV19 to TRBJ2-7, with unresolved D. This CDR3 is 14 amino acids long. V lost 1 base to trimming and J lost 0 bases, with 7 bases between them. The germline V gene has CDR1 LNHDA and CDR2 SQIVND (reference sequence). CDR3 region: CASSIALGSYEQYV. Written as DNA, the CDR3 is TGTGCCAGTAGTATAGCTCTCGGCTCCTACGAGCAGTACGTC.

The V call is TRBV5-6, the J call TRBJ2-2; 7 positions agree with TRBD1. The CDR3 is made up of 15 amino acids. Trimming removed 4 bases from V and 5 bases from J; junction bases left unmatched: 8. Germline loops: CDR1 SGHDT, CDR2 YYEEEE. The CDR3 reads CASSARQGGTGELFF. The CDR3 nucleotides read TGTGCCAGCAGCGCCCGACAGGGTGGGACCGGGGAGCTGTTTTTT.

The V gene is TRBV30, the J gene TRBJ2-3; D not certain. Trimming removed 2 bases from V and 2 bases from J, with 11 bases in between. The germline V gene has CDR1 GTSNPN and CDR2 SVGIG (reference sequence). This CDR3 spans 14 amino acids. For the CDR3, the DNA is TGTGCCTGGAGTTCGGGTTTTGACACAGATACGCAGTATTTT. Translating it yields CAWSSGFDTDTQYF.

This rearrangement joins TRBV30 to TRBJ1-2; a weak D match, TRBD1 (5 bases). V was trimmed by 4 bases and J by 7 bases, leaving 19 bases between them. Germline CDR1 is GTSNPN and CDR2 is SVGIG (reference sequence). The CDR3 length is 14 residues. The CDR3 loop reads CAWMWGPLVSGYTF. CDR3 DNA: TGTGCCTGGATGTGGGGCCCGCTGGTAAGTGGCTACACCTTC.

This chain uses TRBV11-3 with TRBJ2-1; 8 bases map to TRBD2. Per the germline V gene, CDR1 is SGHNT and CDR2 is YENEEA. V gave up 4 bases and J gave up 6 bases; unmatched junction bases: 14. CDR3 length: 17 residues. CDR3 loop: CASSSPPGTRRTNEQFF. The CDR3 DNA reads TGTGCCAGCAGCTCCCCCCCCGGGACTAGGCGGACCAATGAGCAGTTCTTC.

The CDR3 here is CASSNLRGGLREYEQYF. The CDR3 region has the DNA TGTGCCAGCAGCAACCTCCGCGGTGGCTTACGGGAGTACGAGCAGTACTTC. The rearrangement joins TRBV28 to TRBJ2-7; D may be TRBD2 (6 bases). The V end lost 6 bases, the J end lost 4 bases, and 25 bases lay between the germline ends. CDR1 MDHEN and CDR2 SYDVKM come from the germline V gene. The CDR3 totals 17 residues.

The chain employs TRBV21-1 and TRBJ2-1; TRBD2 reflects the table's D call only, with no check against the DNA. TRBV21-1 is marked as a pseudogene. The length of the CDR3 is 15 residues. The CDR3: CASSTRVLVGNEQFF. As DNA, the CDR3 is TGTGCCAGCAGCACCCGAGTGTTAGTCGGCAATGAGCAGTTCTTC.

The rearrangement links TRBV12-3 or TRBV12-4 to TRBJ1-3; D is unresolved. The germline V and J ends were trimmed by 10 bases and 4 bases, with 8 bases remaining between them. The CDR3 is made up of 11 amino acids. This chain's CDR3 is CATPVGNTIYF. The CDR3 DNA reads TGTGCCACCCCGGTAGGAAACACCATATATTTT.

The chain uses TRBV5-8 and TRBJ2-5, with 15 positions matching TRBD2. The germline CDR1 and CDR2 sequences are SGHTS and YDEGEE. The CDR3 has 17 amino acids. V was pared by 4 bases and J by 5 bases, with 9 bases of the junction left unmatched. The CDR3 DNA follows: TGTGCCAGCAGCATCGGACTAGCGGGGGGGCCCAGGGAGACCCAGTACTTC. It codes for CASSIGLAGGPRETQYF.

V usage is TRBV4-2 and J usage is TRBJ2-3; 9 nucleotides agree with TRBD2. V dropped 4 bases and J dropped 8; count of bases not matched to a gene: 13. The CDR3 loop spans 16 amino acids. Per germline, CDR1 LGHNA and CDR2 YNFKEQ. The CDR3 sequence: CASSPVGGTSLATQYF. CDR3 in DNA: TGTGCCAGCAGCCCAGTGGGGGGGACTAGCCTCGCTACGCAGTATTTT.

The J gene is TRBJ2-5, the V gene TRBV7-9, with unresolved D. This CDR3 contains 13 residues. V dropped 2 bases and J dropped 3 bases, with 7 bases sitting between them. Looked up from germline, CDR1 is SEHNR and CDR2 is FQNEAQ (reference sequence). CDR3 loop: CASSLPGEETQYF. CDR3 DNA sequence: TGTGCCAGCAGCTTACCCGGAGAAGAGACCCAGTACTTC.

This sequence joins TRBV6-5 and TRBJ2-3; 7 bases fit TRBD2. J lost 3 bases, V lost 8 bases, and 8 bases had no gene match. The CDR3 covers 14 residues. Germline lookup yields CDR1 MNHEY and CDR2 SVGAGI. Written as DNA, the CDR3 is TGTGCCAGCCGCAACCCGGGGGGAACAGATACGCAGTATTTT. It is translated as CASRNPGGTDTQYF.

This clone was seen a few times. The CDR3 reads CASSVIQGYGYTF. CDR3 coding DNA: TGTGCCAGCAGCGTGATACAGGGTTATGGCTACACCTTC. The chain employs TRBV9 and TRBJ1-2, with D possibly TRBD1 on 6 matching bases. CDR3 length: 13 amino acids. Germline loops: CDR1 SGDLS, CDR2 YYNGEE. V gave up 2 bases and J gave up 5 bases, with 10 bases separating them.

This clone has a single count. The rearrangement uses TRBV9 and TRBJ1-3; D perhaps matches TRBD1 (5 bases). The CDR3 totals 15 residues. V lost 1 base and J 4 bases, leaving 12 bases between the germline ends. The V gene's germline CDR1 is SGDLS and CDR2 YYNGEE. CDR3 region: CASSVQGVRGNTIYF. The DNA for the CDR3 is TGTGCCAGCAGCGTACAGGGCGTTCGGGGAAACACCATATATTTT.